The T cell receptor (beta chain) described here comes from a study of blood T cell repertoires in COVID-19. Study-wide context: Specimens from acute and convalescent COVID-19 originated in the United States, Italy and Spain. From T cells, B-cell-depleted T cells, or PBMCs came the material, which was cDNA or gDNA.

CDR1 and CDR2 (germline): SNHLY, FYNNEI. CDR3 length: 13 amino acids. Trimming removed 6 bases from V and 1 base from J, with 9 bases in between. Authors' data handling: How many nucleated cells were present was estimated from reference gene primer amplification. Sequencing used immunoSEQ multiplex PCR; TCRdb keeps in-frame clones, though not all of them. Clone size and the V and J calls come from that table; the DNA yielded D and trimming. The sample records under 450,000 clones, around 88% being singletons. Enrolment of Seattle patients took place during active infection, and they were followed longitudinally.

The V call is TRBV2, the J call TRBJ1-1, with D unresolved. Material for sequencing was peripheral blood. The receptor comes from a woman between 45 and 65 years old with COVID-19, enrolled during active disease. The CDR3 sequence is CASRVEGNTEAFF. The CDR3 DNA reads TGTGCCAGCAGGGTTGAGGGGAACACTGAAGCTTTCTTT.